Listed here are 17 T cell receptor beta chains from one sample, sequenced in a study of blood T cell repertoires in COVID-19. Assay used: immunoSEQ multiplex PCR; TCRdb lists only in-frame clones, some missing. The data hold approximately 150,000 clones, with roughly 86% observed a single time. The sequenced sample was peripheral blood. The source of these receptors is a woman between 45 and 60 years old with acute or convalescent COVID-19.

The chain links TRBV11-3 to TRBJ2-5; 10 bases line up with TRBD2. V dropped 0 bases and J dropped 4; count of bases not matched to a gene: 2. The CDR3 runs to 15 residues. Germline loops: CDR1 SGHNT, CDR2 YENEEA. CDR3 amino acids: CASSLDPSGGETQYF. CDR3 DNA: TGTGCCAGCAGCTTAGATCCTAGCGGGGGAGAGACCCAGTACTTC.

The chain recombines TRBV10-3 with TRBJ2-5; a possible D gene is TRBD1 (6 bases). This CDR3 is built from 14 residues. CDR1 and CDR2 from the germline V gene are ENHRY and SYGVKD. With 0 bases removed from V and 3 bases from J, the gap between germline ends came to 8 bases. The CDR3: CAISESRTEETQYF. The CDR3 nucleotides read TGTGCCATCAGTGAGTCCAGGACAGAAGAGACCCAGTACTTC.

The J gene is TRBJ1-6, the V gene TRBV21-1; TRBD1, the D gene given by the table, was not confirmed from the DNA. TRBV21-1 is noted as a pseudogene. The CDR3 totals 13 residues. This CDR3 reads CASSIRGYSPLHF. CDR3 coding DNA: TGTGCCAGCAGCATTAGGGGTTATTCACCCCTCCACTTT.

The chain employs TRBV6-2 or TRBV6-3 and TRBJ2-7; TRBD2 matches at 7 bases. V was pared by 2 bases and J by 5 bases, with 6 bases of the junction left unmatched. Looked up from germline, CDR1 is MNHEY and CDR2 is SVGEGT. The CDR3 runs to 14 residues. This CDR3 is CASSYGGRDHEQYF. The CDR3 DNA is TGTGCCAGCAGTTACGGTGGGAGGGACCACGAGCAGTACTTC.

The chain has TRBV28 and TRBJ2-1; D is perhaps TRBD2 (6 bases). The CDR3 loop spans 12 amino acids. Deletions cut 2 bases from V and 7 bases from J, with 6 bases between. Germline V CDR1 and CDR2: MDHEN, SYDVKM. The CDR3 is CASSLRGNEQFF. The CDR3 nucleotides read TGTGCCAGCAGTTTACGGGGGAATGAGCAGTTCTTC.

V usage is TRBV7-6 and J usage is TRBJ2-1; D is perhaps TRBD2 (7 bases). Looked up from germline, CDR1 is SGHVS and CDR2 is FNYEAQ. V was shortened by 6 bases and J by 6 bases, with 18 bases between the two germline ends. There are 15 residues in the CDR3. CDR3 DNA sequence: TGTGCCAGCAGGTTAAATTCGGGGGGCTCCAATGAGCAGTTCTTC. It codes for CASRLNSGGSNEQFF.

The DNA of the CDR3 is TGTGCCAGCAGTTTGTACTACGAGCAGTACTTC. Amino acids: CASSLYYEQYF. The V call is TRBV28, the J call TRBJ2-7; D remains unclear. CDR1 is MDHEN, CDR2 SYDVKM, per germline. This CDR3 has 11 amino acids. Trimming took 3 bases from V and 3 from J, leaving 3 bases between them.

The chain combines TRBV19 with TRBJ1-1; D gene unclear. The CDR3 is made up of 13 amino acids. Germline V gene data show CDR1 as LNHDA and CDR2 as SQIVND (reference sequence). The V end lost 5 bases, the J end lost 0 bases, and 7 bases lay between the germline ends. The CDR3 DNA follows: TGTGCCAGTAGTCAGTCTTTGAACACTGAAGCTTTCTTT. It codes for CASSQSLNTEAFF.

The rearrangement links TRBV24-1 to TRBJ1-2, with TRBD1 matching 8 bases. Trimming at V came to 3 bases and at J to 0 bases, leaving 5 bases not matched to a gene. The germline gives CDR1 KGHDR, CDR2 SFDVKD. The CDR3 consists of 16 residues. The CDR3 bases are TGTGCCACCAGTGATGGGCCGGGACAGGCTAACTATGGCTACACCTTC. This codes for CATSDGPGQANYGYTF.

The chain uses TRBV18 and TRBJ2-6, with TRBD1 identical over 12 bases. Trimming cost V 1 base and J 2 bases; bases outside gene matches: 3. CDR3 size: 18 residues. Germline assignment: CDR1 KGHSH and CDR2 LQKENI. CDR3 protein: CASSPRGTGGTGANVLTF. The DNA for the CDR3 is TGTGCCAGCTCACCACGCGGGACAGGGGGCACTGGGGCCAACGTCCTGACTTTC.

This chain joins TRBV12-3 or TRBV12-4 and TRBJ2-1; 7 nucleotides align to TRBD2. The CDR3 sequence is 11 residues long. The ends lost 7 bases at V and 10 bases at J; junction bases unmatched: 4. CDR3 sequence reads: CASTGTTEQFF. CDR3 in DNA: TGTGCCAGCACCGGGACTACCGAGCAGTTCTTC.

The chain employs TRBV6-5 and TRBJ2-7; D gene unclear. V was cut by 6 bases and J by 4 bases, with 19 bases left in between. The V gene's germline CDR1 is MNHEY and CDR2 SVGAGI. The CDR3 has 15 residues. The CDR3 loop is CASRAQTESPYEQYF. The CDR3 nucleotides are TGTGCCAGCAGGGCTCAGACTGAATCTCCGTACGAGCAGTACTTC.

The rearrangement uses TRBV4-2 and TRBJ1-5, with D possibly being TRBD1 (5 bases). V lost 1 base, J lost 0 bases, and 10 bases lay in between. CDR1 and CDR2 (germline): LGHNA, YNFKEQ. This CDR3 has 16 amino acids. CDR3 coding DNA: TGTGCCAGCAGCCAAGCCCAGGGTAATAGCAATCAGCCCCAGCATTTT. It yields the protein CASSQAQGNSNQPQHF.

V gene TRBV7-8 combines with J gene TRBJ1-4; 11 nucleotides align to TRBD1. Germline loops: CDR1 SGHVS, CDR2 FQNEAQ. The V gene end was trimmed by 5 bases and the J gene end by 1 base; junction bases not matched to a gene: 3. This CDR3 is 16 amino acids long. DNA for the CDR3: TGTGCCAGCAGCCCGGACAGGGGGCGAACTAATGAAAAACTGTTTTTT. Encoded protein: CASSPDRGRTNEKLFF.

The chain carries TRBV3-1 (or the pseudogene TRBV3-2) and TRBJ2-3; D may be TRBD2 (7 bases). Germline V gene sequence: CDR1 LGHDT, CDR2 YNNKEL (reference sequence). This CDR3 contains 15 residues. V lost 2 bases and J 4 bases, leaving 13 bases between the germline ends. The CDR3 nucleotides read TGTGCCAGCAGCCAACAATGGGGGGGCCCAGATACGCAGTATTTT. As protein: CASSQQWGGPDTQYF.

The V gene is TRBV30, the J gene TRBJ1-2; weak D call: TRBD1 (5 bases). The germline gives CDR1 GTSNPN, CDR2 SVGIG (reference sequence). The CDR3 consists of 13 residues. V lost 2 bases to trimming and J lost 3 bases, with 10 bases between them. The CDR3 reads CAWSSGMDYGYTF. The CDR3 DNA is TGTGCCTGGAGTTCAGGGATGGACTATGGCTACACCTTC.

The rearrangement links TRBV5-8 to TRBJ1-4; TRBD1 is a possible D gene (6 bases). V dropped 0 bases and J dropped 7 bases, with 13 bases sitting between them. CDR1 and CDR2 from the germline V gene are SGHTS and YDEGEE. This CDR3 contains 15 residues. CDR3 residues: CASSLAGAGGEKLFF. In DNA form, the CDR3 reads TGTGCCAGCAGCTTGGCGGGGGCGGGAGGTGAAAAACTGTTTTTT.